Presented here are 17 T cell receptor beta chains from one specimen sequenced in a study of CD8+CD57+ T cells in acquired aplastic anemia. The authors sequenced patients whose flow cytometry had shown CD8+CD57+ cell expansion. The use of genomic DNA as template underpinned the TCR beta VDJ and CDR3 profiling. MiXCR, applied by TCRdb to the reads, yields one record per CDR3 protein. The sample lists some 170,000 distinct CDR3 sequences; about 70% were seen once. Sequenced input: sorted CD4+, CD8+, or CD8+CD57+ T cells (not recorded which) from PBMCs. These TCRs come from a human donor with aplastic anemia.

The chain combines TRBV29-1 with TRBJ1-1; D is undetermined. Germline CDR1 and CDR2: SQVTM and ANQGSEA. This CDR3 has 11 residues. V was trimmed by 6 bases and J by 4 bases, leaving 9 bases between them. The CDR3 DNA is TGCAGCGTCGCCGGGGTCACTGAAGCTTTCTTT. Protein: CSVAGVTEAFF.

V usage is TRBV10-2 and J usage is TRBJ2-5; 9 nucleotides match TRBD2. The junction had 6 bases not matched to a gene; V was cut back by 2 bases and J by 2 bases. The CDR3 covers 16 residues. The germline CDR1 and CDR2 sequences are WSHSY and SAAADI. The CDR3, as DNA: TGCGCCAGCAGTGAGCTAGCGGGAACAGGGCAAGAGACCCAGTACTTC. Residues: CASSELAGTGQETQYF.

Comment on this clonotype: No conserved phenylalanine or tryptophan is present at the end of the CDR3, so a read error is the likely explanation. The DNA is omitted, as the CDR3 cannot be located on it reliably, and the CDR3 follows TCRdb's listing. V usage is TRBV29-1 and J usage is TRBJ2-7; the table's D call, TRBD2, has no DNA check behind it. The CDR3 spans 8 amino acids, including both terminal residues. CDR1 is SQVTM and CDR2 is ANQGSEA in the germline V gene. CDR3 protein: CSVAGLAG.

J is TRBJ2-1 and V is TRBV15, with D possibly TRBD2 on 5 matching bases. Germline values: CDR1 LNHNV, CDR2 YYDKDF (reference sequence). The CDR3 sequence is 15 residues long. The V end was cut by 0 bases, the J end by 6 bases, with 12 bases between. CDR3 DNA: TGTGCCACCAGCAGAGAGCGAGGGTCTGGCAATGAGCAGTTCTTC. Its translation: CATSRERGSGNEQFF.

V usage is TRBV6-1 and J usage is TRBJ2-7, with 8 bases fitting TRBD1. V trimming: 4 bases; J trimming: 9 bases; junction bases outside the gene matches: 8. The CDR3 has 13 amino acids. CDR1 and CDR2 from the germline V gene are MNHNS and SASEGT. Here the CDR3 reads CASSGRGLRGQYF. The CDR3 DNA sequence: TGTGCCAGCAGTGGCAGGGGGCTAAGAGGGCAGTACTTC.

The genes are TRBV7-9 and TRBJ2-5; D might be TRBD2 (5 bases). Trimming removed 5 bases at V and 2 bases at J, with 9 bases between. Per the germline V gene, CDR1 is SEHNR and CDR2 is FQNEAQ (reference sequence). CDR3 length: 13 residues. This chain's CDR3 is CASSPDLQETQYF. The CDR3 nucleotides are TGTGCCAGCAGCCCGGACTTACAAGAGACCCAGTACTTC.

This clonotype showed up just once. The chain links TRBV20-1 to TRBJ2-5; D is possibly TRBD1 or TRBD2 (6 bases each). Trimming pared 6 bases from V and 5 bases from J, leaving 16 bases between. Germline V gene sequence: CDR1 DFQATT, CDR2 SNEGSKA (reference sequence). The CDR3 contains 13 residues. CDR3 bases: TGCAGTGCCTTGTGGGGGGCGCTTGAGACCCAGTACTTC. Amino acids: CSALWGALETQYF.

The CDR3 protein is CASSLNSEQYF. CDR3 bases: TGTGCCAGCAGCTTAAATAGCGAGCAGTACTTC. The chain uses TRBV7-8 and TRBJ2-7; D is unclear. V dropped 2 bases and J dropped 6 bases, with 5 bases sitting between them. The germline V gene has CDR1 SGHVS and CDR2 FQNEAQ. The CDR3 has 11 residues.

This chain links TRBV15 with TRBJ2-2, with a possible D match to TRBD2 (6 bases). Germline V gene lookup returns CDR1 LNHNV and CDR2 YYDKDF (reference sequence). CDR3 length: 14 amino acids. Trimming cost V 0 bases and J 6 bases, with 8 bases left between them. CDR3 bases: TGTGCCACCAGCAGAGATGGGGGGTCCGGGGAGCTGTTTTTT. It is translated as CATSRDGGSGELFF. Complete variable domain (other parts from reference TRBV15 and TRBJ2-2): DAMVIQNPRYQVTQFGKPVTLSCSQTLNHNVMYWYQQKSSQAPKLLFHYYDKDFNNEADTPDNFQSRRPNTSFCFLDIRSPGLGDTAMYLCATSRDGGSGELFFGEGSRLTVL.

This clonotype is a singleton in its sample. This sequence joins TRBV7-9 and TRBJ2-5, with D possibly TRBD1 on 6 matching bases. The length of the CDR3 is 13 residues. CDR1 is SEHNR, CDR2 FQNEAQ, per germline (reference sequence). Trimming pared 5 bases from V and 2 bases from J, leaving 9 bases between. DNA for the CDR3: TGTGCCAGCAGCCGAGGACAGCAAGAGACCCAGTACTTC. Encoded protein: CASSRGQQETQYF. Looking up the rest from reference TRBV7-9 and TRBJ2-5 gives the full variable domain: DTGVSQNPRHKITKRGQNVTFRCDPISEHNRLYWYRQTLGQGPEFLTYFQNEAQLEKSRLLSDRFSAERPKGSFSTLEIQRTEQGDSAMYLCASSRGQQETQYFGPGTRLLVL.

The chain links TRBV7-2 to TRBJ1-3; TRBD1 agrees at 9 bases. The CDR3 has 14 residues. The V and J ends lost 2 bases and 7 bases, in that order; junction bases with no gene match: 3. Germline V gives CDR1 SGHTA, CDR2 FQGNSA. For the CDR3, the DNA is TGTGCCAGCAGCTTACCCGGGACAGGGAACACCATATATTTT. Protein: CASSLPGTGNTIYF.

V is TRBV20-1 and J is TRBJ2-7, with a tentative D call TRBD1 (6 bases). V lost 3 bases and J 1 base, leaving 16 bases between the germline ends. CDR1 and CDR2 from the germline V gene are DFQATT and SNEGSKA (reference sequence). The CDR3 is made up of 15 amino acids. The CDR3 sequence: CSASLNLGTSYEQYF. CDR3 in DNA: TGCAGTGCTAGTCTCAATCTGGGGACATCCTACGAGCAGTACTTC.

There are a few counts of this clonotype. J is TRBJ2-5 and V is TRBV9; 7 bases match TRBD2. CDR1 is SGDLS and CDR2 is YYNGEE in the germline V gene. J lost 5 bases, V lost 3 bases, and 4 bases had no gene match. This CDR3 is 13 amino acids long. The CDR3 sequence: CASSGEGWETQYF. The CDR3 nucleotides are TGTGCCAGCAGCGGGGAGGGATGGGAGACCCAGTACTTC. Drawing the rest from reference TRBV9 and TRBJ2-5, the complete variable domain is DSGVTQTPKHLITATGQRVTLRCSPRSGDLSVYWYQQSLDQGLQFLIQYYNGEERAKGNILERFSAQQFPDLHSELNLSSLELGDSALYFCASSGEGWETQYFGPGTRLLVL.

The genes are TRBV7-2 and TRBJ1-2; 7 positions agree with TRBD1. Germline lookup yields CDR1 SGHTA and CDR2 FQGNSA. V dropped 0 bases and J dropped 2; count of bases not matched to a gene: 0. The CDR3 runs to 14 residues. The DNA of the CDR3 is TGTGCCAGCAGCTTAGCGGGACAGAACTATGGCTACACCTTC. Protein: CASSLAGQNYGYTF.

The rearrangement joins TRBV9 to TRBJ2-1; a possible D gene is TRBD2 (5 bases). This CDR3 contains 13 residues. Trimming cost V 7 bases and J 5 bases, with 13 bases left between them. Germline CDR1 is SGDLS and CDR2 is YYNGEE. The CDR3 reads CASAPSGNNEQFF. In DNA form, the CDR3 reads TGTGCCAGCGCCCCAAGCGGAAACAATGAGCAGTTCTTC.

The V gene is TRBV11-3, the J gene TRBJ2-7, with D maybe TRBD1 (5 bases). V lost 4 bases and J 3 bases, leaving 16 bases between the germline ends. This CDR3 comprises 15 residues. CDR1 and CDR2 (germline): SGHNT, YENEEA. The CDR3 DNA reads TGTGCCAGCAGCTCAGGGTTAGGGTGGGGCTACGAGCAGTACTTC. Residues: CASSSGLGWGYEQYF.

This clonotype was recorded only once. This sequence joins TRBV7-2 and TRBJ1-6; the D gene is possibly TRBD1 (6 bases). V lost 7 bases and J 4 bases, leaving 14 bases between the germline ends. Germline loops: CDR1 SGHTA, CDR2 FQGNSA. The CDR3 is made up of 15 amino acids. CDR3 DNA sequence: TGTGCCAGCATGCCGGACAGTACTTATAATTCACCCCTCCACTTT. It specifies CASMPDSTYNSPLHF. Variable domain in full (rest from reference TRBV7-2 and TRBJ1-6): GAGVSQSPSNKVTEKGKDVELRCDPISGHTALYWYRQSLGQGLEFLIYFQGNSAPDKSGLPSDRFSAERTGGSVSTLTIQRTQQEDSAVYLCASMPDSTYNSPLHFGNGTRLTVT.